This T cell receptor beta chain comes out of a study of cytomegalovirus exposure and HLA in healthy donors. Overall study results and limits: Specificity for CMV antigens was confirmed in vitro for three of the CMV-associated chains. Among immune exposure information, only CMV serostatus was available. According to the study, roughly 160 TCR beta chains were cytomegalovirus-associated.

Germline values: CDR1 SGHAT, CDR2 FQNNGV. The CDR3 loop spans 15 amino acids. V was pared by 4 bases and J by 1 base, with 14 bases between. Only a few counts were recorded for this clone. No antigen is known for it. A multiplex PCR was run with 60 Vbeta primers and 13 Jbeta primers. The table came from immunoSEQ multiplex PCR; TCRdb's copy has only in-frame clones and leaves some out. The sample includes approximately 200,000 clones, 79% of them seen just once. The sequence was obtained from a girl between 10 and 17 years old in good health and CMV-seropositive. This chain connects TRBV11-2 to TRBJ2-7, with a possible D match to TRBD1 (6 bases). Sequenced material: PBMCs. The CDR3 loop reads CASSSNADRSYEQYF. For the CDR3, the DNA is TGTGCCAGCAGCTCCAACGCCGACAGGTCCTACGAGCAGTACTTC.